This TCR beta chain was profiled in a study of cytomegalovirus exposure and HLA in healthy donors. Findings and limits, study-wide: Listed as cytomegalovirus-associated were 150 to 200 TCR beta chains.

A word on this clone: Its matching antigen is unknown.

The PCR made use of 60 Vbeta and 13 Jbeta primers. Assay: immunoSEQ multiplex PCR; the TCRdb copy retains only in-frame clones and omits some. The sample totals 150,000 to 200,000 clones; its top ten clones hold almost 6.5%. Trimming removed 5 bases at V and 5 bases at J, with 15 bases between. CDR1 is SGHAT, CDR2 FQNNGV, per germline. This CDR3 is 14 amino acids long. Material for sequencing was PBMCs. The source is a man aged 25-45 years in good health and CMV-seronegative. This chain joins TRBV11-2 and TRBJ2-5; D may be TRBD2 (6 bases). CDR3 sequence (DNA): TGTGCCAGCAGCGCCCGACCAGCGGGCGAGACCCAGTACTTC. It codes for CASSARPAGETQYF.